This TCR beta chain was recorded in a study of T cells in Graves' hyperthyroidism and ophthalmopathy. RNA transcripts yielded amplified TCR beta CDR3 regions. A first-round RT-PCR of the TCR CDR3 used the HTBI primer set. TCRdb re-called the multiplex PCR reads through MiXCR, storing one row per CDR3 protein. The sample shows some 760,000 distinct CDR3 sequences, approximately 15% of them seen only once. This clonotype occurred many times. V trimming: 6 bases; J trimming: 5 bases; junction bases outside the gene matches: 15. Germline-derived CDR1 and CDR2 are DFQATT and SNEGSKA (reference sequence). The CDR3 extends over 18 amino acids.

The clonotype originates from a young woman with Graves' hyperthyroidism. The sample consisted of blood. The chain joins TRBV20-1 to TRBJ2-1; 14 bases fit TRBD2. The CDR3 is CSARTGPGLAGVHNEQFF. The CDR3 DNA reads TGCAGTGCAAGGACAGGGCCGGGACTAGCGGGAGTCCACAATGAGCAGTTCTTC.